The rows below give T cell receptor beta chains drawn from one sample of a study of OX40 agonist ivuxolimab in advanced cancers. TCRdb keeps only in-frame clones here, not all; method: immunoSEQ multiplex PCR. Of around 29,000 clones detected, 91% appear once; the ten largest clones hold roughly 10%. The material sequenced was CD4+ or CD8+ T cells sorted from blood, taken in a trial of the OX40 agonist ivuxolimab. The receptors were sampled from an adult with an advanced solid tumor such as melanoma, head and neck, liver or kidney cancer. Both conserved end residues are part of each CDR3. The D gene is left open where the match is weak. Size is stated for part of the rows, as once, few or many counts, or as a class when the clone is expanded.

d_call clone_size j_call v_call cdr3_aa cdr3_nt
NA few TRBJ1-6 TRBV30 CAWDSHSPLHF TGTGCCTGGGACAGTCATTCACCCCTCCACTTT
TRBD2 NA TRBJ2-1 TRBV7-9 CASSSLAGGNNEQFF TGTGCCAGCAGCTCGTTAGCGGGAGGTAACAATGAGCAGTTCTTC
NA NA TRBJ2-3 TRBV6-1 CASSANPGWGVDTQYF TGTGCCAGCAGTGCTAACCCGGGGTGGGGGGTAGATACGCAGTATTTT
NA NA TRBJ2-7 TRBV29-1 CSVSLGGEGYEQYF TGCAGCGTCTCGTTGGGCGGAGAGGGCTACGAGCAGTACTTC
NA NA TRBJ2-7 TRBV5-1 CASSLFQGAYEQYF TGCGCCAGCAGCTTGTTCCAGGGAGCCTACGAGCAGTACTTC
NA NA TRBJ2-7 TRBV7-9 CASSLTGGFEQYF TGTGCCAGCAGCTTAACCGGGGGCTTCGAGCAGTACTTC
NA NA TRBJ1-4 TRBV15 CATSRDLGDEKLFF TGTGCCACCAGCAGAGACTTGGGGGATGAAAAACTGTTTTTT
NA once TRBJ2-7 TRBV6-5 CASSYNSGLSYEQYF TGTGCCAGCAGTTACAATTCTGGGTTATCCTACGAGCAGTACTTC
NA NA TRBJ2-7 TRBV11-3 CASSPGDPYEQYF TGTGCCAGCAGCCCAGGGGATCCCTACGAGCAGTACTTC
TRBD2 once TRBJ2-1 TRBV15 CATSSAGTSGRGGNEQFF TGTGCCACCAGCAGCGCCGGGACTAGCGGGAGAGGGGGCAATGAGCAGTTCTTC
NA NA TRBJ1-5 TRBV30 CAWSPQGYQPQHF TGTGCCTGGAGTCCCCAAGGCTATCAGCCCCAGCATTTT
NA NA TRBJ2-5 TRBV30 CAWSVRGPRQETQYF TGTGCCTGGAGTGTTCGAGGGCCTAGGCAAGAGACCCAGTACTTC
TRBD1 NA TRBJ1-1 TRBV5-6 CASSTGQGNTEAFF TGTGCCAGCAGCACAGGACAGGGCAACACTGAAGCTTTCTTT
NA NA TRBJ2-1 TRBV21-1 CASTRQGESYNEQFF TGTGCCAGCACCCGACAGGGGGAATCCTACAATGAGCAGTTCTTC
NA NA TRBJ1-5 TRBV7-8 CASSLLPGAYQPQHF TGTGCCAGCAGCTTACTCCCAGGGGCATATCAGCCCCAGCATTTT
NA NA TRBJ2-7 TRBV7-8 CASSWDTYYEQYF TGTGCCAGCAGCTGGGACACCTACTACGAGCAGTACTTC
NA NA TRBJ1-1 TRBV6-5 CASSSGDTEAFF TGTGCCAGCAGTTCCGGGGACACTGAAGCTTTCTTT
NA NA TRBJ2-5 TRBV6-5 CATGEEETQYF TGTGCCACTGGGGAGGAAGAGACCCAGTACTTC
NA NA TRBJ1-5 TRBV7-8 CASSPPWMGGSQPQHF TGTGCCAGCAGCCCGCCCTGGATGGGAGGAAGTCAGCCCCAGCATTTT
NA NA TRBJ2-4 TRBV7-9 CASSPTGGAQNIQYF TGTGCCAGCAGCCCGACCGGCGGGGCCCAAAACATTCAGTACTTC
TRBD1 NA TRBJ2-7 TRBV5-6 CASSPRDSLYEQYF TGTGCCAGCAGCCCCAGGGACAGCCTCTACGAGCAGTACTTC
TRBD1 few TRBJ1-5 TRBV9 CASSVGQEYQPQHF TGTGCCAGCAGCGTGGGACAGGAGTATCAGCCCCAGCATTTT
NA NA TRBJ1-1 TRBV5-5 CASSLERYLIEAFF TGTGCCAGCAGCTTGGAACGGTACCTAATTGAAGCTTTCTTT
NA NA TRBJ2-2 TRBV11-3 CASSLGGGDTGELFF TGTGCCAGCAGCTTAGGAGGTGGGGACACCGGGGAGCTGTTTTTT
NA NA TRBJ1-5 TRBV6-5 CASSYSGSNQPQHF TGTGCCAGCAGTTACTCAGGGAGCAATCAGCCCCAGCATTTT
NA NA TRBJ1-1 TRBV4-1 CASSQDGGSNTEAFF TGCGCCAGCAGCCAAGATGGGGGCAGTAACACTGAAGCTTTCTTT
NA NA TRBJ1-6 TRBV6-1 CASRTRVYNSPLHF TGTGCCAGCAGAACCAGGGTTTATAATTCACCCCTCCACTTT
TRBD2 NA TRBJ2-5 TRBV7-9 CASGKLAGQETQYF TGTGCCAGCGGCAAACTAGCGGGGCAAGAGACCCAGTACTTC
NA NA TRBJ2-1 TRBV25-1 CASSDPTGEQFF TGTGCCAGCAGTGACCCGACGGGGGAGCAGTTCTTC
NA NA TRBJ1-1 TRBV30 CAWSRAMNTEAFF TGTGCCTGGAGTAGAGCCATGAACACTGAAGCTTTCTTT
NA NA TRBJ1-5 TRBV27 CASSLQGWNQPQHF TGTGCCAGCAGTTTACAAGGTTGGAATCAGCCCCAGCATTTT
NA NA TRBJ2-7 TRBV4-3 CASSQGARDRYEQYF TGCGCCAGCAGCCAAGGGGCCAGGGATCGCTACGAGCAGTACTTC
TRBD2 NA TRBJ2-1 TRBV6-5 CASSYFRREAGNEQFF TGTGCCAGCAGTTACTTCCGGCGGGAGGCCGGGAATGAGCAGTTCTTC
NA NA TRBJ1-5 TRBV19 CASSIRDSNQPQHF TGTGCCAGTAGTATAAGGGACAGCAATCAGCCCCAGCATTTT
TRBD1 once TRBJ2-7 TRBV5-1 CASSLQGGQDEQYF TGCGCCAGCAGCTTACAGGGGGGTCAGGACGAGCAGTACTTC
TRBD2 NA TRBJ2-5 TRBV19 CASIPTGTSGETQYF TGTGCCAGTATCCCAACCGGGACTAGCGGCGAGACCCAGTACTTC
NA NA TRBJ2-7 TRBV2 CASSQWTAYEQYF TGTGCCAGCAGCCAATGGACAGCCTACGAGCAGTACTTC